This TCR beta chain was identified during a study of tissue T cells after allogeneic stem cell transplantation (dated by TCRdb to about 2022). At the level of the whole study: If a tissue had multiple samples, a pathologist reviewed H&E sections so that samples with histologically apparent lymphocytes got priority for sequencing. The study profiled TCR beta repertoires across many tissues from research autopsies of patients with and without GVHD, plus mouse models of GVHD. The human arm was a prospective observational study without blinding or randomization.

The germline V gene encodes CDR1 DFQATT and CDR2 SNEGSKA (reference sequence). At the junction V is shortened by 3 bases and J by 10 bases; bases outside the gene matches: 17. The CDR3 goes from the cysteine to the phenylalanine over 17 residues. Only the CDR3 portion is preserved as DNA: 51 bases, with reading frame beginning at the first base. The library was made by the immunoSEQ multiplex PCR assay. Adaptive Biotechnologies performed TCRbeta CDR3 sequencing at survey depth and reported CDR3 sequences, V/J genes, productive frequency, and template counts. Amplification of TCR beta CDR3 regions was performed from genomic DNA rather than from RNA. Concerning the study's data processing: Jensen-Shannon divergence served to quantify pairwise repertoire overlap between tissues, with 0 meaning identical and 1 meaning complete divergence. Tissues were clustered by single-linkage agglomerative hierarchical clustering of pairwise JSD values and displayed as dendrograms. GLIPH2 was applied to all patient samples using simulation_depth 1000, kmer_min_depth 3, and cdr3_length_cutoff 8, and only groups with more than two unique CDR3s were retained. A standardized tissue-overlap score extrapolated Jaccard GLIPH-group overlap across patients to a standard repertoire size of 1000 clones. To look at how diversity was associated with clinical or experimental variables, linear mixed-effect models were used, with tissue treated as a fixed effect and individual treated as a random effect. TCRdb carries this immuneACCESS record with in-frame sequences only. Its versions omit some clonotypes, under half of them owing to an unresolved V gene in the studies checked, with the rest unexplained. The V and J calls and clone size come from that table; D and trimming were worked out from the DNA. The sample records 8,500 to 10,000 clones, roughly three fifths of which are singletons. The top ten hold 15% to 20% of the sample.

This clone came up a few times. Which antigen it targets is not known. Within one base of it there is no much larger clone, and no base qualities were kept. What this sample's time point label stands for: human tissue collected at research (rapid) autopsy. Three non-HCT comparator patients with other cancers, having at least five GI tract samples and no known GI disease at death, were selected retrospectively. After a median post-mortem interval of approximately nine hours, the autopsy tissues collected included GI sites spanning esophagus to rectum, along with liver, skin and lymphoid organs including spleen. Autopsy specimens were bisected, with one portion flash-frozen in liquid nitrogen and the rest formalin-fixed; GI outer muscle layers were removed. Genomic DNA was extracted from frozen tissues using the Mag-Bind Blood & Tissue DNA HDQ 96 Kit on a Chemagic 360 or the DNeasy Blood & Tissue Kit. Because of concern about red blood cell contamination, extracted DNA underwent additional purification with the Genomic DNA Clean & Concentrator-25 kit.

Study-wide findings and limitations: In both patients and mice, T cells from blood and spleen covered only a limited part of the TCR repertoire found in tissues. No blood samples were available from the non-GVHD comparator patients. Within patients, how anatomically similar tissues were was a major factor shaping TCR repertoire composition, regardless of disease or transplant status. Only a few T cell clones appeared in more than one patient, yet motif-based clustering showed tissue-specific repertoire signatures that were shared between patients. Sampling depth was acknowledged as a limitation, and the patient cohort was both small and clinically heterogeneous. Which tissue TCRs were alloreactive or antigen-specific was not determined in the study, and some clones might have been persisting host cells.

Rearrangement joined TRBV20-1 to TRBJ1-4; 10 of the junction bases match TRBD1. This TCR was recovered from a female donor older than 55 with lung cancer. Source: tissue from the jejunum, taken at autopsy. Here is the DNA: TGCAGTGCTAGTAGGGACAGGGGAATCTTGGTCCCTGGAAAACTGTTTTTT. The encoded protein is CSASRDRGILVPGKLFF.